This T cell receptor beta chain was retrieved from a study of T cell responses to AZD1222 COVID-19 vaccine. In the case of this clone: The antigen is not known.

General study results and limits: Following two doses of AZD1222, Spike-specific TCR breadth and depth rose. Clonal diversity may have been underestimated in mostly white British donors.

Germline V gene data show CDR1 as SGHNT and CDR2 as YYREEE (reference sequence). There are 16 residues in the CDR3. Trimming pared 4 bases from V and 0 bases from J, leaving 14 bases between. Clones were sequenced by immunoSEQ multiplex PCR, and TCRdb holds only the in-frame ones, with some missing. The data contain 150,000 or so clones, about nine tenths of them singletons. The sequences come from peripheral blood, collected on day 0 of AZD1222 vaccination. V usage is TRBV5-4 and J usage is TRBJ1-3; D remains unclear. This clonotype originated in an adult in good health. The CDR3 sequence: CASSPTAGFSGNTIYF. In nucleotides, the CDR3 is TGTGCCAGCAGCCCTACGGCGGGATTCTCTGGAAACACCATATATTTT.